The 26 T cell receptor beta chains presented below share a single source sample, sequenced in a study of blood T cell repertoires in COVID-19. Produced via immunoSEQ multiplex PCR; TCRdb's table is partial and in-frame only. The table lists 150,000 to 200,000 clones, about 88% of them singletons. Input material: PBMCs or T cells enriched from blood (not recorded which). The source is a woman aged 18-29 years who had recovered from COVID-19.

The CDR3, as DNA: TGTGCCAGCAGCGTAGGGATCAGGGGATCAGGCCAGGACGAGCAGTACTTC. Amino acid sequence: CASSVGIRGSGQDEQYF. The chain carries TRBV9 and TRBJ2-7, with a possible D match to TRBD1 (6 bases). CDR3 size: 17 residues. Trimming removed 0 bases from V and 5 bases from J, with 21 bases in between. From germline, CDR1 is SGDLS and CDR2 YYNGEE.

A few counts support this clone. This chain joins TRBV2 and TRBJ1-1, with 11 bases aligning to TRBD1. The germline gives CDR1 SNHLY, CDR2 FYNNEI. V gave up 6 bases and J gave up 5 bases; unmatched junction bases: 8. The CDR3 covers 15 residues. The CDR3 is CASSLGQGALTEAFF. As DNA, the CDR3 is TGTGCCAGCAGCCTAGGACAGGGGGCGTTAACTGAAGCTTTCTTT. Combining the CDR3 with reference TRBV2 and TRBJ1-1 gives the whole variable domain EPEVTQTPSHQVTQMGQEVILRCVPISNHLYFYWYRQILGQKVEFLVSFYNNEISEKSEIFDDQFSVERPDGSNFTLKIRSTKLEDSAMYFCASSLGQGALTEAFFGQGTRLTVV.

This sequence joins TRBV18 and TRBJ2-2, with D possibly being TRBD1 (6 bases). In germline, CDR1 is KGHSH, CDR2 LQKENI. The CDR3 is 14 amino acids. V lost 4 bases and J 3 bases, leaving 9 bases between the germline ends. Here the CDR3 reads CASSLRTDTGELFF. The CDR3 DNA reads as TGTGCCAGCTCACTTCGGACAGACACCGGGGAGCTGTTTTTT.

The J gene is TRBJ1-3, the V gene TRBV27; D is possibly TRBD1 (5 bases). The CDR3 has 16 residues. V was clipped by 2 bases and J by 0 bases, with 11 bases between them. The V gene's germline CDR1 is MNHEY and CDR2 SMNVEV (reference sequence). The CDR3 loop reads CASSLVWGGSGNTIYF. In nucleotides, the CDR3 is TGTGCCAGCAGTTTAGTGTGGGGGGGCTCTGGAAACACCATATATTTT.

The J gene is TRBJ2-7, the V gene TRBV7-9, with a possible D match to TRBD2 (5 bases). Trimming left V 2 bases short and J 3 bases short, with 8 bases between. Germline V gene lookup returns CDR1 SEHNR and CDR2 FQNEAQ (reference sequence). This CDR3 is built from 13 residues. CDR3 in amino acids: CASSLSGLYEQYF. Written as DNA, the CDR3 is TGTGCCAGCAGCTTATCCGGACTCTACGAGCAGTACTTC.

The gene calls are TRBV28 and TRBJ1-2, with 7 bases that match TRBD1. Germline V gives CDR1 MDHEN, CDR2 SYDVKM. V trimming: 6 bases; J trimming: 8 bases; junction bases outside the gene matches: 9. The CDR3 covers 13 residues. The CDR3 DNA is TGTGCCAGCAGCCCAGACAGGGAGCAGGGCTACACCTTC. This encodes CASSPDREQGYTF.

The chain employs TRBV10-3 and TRBJ1-1; TRBD1 aligns across 10 bases. This CDR3 contains 12 residues. With 10 bases clipped from V and 5 bases from J, the junction kept 4 bases outside the gene matches. Germline V gives CDR1 ENHRY, CDR2 SYGVKD. In DNA form, the CDR3 reads TGTGCCAGTGGGACAGGGGTAACTGAAGCTTTCTTT. It encodes CASGTGVTEAFF.

This chain joins TRBV19 and TRBJ1-1; D remains unclear. The CDR3 runs 13 residues. V lost 10 bases and J 5 bases, leaving 17 bases between the germline ends. Germline assignment: CDR1 LNHDA and CDR2 SQIVND (reference sequence). This chain's CDR3 is CATSEVGLTEAFF. CDR3 in DNA: TGTGCCACCTCGGAGGTCGGATTGACTGAAGCTTTCTTT.

This rearrangement joins TRBV9 to TRBJ2-1; 7 bases map to TRBD2. The V gene's germline CDR1 is SGDLS and CDR2 YYNGEE. The CDR3 runs to 14 residues. With V trimmed by 6 bases and J by 9 bases, 12 bases remained unmatched. The CDR3 coding sequence is TGTGCCAGCACCCAAATTGGCGGGAGTAGTGAGCAGTTCTTC. Protein product: CASTQIGGSSEQFF.

This clone was observed once. The CDR3, as DNA: TGTGCCAGCAGGGACCCAGGACTAGCCTTTGTCGGGGAGCTGTTTTTT. Translation gives CASRDPGLAFVGELFF. This chain joins TRBV2 and TRBJ2-2; 8 nucleotides match TRBD2. This CDR3 comprises 16 residues. V shed 6 bases and J 7 bases; nucleotides not matched to a gene: 13. CDR1 is SNHLY and CDR2 is FYNNEI in the germline V gene.

This chain connects TRBV27 to TRBJ2-7, with D tentatively TRBD1 (6 bases). The V and J ends lost 2 bases and 1 base respectively, with 12 bases between them. This CDR3 region has 15 residues. Germline CDR1 reads MNHEY; CDR2 reads SMNVEV (reference sequence). The CDR3: CASSLQGPPSYEQYF. The CDR3 DNA reads as TGTGCCAGCAGTTTACAGGGGCCACCATCCTACGAGCAGTACTTC.

The chain couples TRBV13 to TRBJ1-1; 7 bases map to TRBD1. The CDR3 spans 18 residues. Germline V gene lookup returns CDR1 PRHDT and CDR2 FYEKMQ (reference sequence). V dropped 2 bases and J dropped 3; count of bases not matched to a gene: 15. CDR3 residues: CASSLRYSNRGGYTEAFF. The CDR3, as DNA: TGTGCCAGCAGCTTAAGATATTCGAACAGGGGAGGCTACACTGAAGCTTTCTTT.

V is TRBV2 and J is TRBJ2-1, with 11 bases identical to TRBD2. The J segment lost 7 bases and the V segment lost 6 bases, leaving 8 bases of the junction unmatched. Per germline, CDR1 SNHLY and CDR2 FYNNEI. The CDR3 length is 15 residues. CDR3 sequence reads: CASRELAGASNEQFF. The DNA of the CDR3 is TGTGCCAGCAGGGAACTAGCGGGAGCCTCAAATGAGCAGTTCTTC.

The chain joins TRBV18 to TRBJ2-7; no clear D gene. The CDR3 runs 15 residues. V dropped 2 bases and J dropped 1 base, with 12 bases sitting between them. Germline CDR1 and CDR2: KGHSH and LQKENI. CDR3 sequence: CASSPSGTPSYEQYF. The CDR3, as DNA: TGTGCCAGCTCACCATCGGGTACACCTTCCTACGAGCAGTACTTC.

This chain uses TRBV5-1 with TRBJ2-1, with TRBD2 identical over 14 bases. Germline V gene sequence: CDR1 SGHRS, CDR2 YFSETQ. V shed 3 bases and J 6 bases; nucleotides not matched to a gene: 14. The CDR3 has 19 amino acids. The CDR3 region has the DNA TGCGCCAGCAGCTGGACTAGCGGGGGGAGCTTGCAACTCTCCAATGAGCAGTTCTTC. Encoded protein: CASSWTSGGSLQLSNEQFF.

The genes are TRBV3-1 (or the pseudogene TRBV3-2) and TRBJ2-7; 8 bases agree with TRBD1. After removal of 5 bases from V and 0 bases from J, the junction contained 6 bases not matched to a gene. Germline CDR1 reads LGHDT; CDR2 reads YNNKEL (reference sequence). The CDR3 length is 15 residues. CDR3 coding DNA: TGTGCCAGCAGCGGCCGGGACAGGAGCTCCTACGAGCAGTACTTC. Its protein product is CASSGRDRSSYEQYF.

The V gene is TRBV5-1, the J gene TRBJ2-2; 7 bases align to TRBD2. The CDR3 has 18 amino acids. With V trimmed by 0 bases and J by 3 bases, 11 bases remained unmatched. From germline, CDR1 is SGHRS and CDR2 YFSETQ. The CDR3 spells CASSLAGGGPADTGELFF. The CDR3 nucleotides are TGCGCCAGCAGCTTGGCTGGGGGAGGGCCGGCGGACACCGGGGAGCTGTTTTTT.

The rearrangement uses TRBV5-5 and TRBJ2-2; 8 bases fit TRBD1. Germline values: CDR1 SGHKS, CDR2 YYEKEE (reference sequence). The CDR3 consists of 16 residues. Losses at the gene ends were 3 bases for V and 2 bases for J; bases not matched to a gene: 6. Here the CDR3 reads CASSSDRGRNTGELFF. The CDR3 nucleotides read TGTGCCAGCAGCTCTGACAGGGGTCGCAACACCGGGGAGCTGTTTTTT.

The chain has TRBV4-1 and TRBJ2-2; no definite D call. Trimming took off 1 base at V and 3 bases at J, with 6 bases between the two ends. The CDR3 runs 14 residues. Germline lookup yields CDR1 MGHRA and CDR2 YSYEKL. The CDR3 DNA is TGCGCCAGCAGCCAAGTCGGAGACACCGGGGAGCTGTTTTTT. Amino acid sequence: CASSQVGDTGELFF.

The chain has TRBV21-1 and TRBJ2-5; the listed D gene, TRBD2, was not tested against the DNA. TRBV21-1 is given as a pseudogene. This CDR3 has 16 amino acids. CDR3 bases: TGTGCCAGCAGCATGATTTCGGGAGGGTTCCAAGAGACCCAGTACTTC. The encoded protein is CASSMISGGFQETQYF.

The rearrangement uses TRBV5-3 and TRBJ1-2, with D hard to call. TRBV5-3 falls under the ORF class, with uncertain function. Deletions cut 0 bases from V and 4 bases from J, with 16 bases between. The CDR3 is 16 residues long. This chain's CDR3 is CARSLGSQLSFYGYTF. DNA for the CDR3: TGTGCCAGAAGCTTGGGATCCCAACTAAGCTTCTATGGCTACACCTTC.

This chain uses TRBV7-9 with TRBJ2-2; 9 positions match TRBD2. V dropped 11 bases and J dropped 0; count of bases not matched to a gene: 13. Germline V gives CDR1 SEHNR, CDR2 FQNEAQ (reference sequence). The CDR3 runs to 17 residues. DNA for the CDR3: TGTGCCGCACTTGAGCGGGGGGACTATTCGAACACCGGGGAGCTGTTTTTT. Translated, it gives CAALERGDYSNTGELFF.

V usage is TRBV7-9 and J usage is TRBJ1-4; D may be TRBD1 (5 bases). The V and J ends lost 5 bases and 8 bases respectively, with 18 bases between them. This CDR3 is built from 15 residues. Germline CDR1 reads SEHNR; CDR2 reads FQNEAQ (reference sequence). The CDR3 DNA sequence: TGTGCCAGCAGCCGGGGGGAACAAGGGTGGGAAAAACTGTTTTTT. Protein: CASSRGEQGWEKLFF.

Written as DNA, the CDR3 is TGTGCCAGCAGCTTGCGGGGACAGGAAAATGAAAAACTGTTTTTT. Amino acid sequence: CASSLRGQENEKLFF. The V call is TRBV5-4, the J call TRBJ1-4, with TRBD1 matching 8 bases. The CDR3 is 15 amino acids. Germline trimming cut 1 base from V and 5 bases from J; bases unmatched to any gene: 4. The germline V gene encodes CDR1 SGHNT and CDR2 YYREEE (reference sequence).

The rearrangement joins TRBV21-1 to TRBJ2-5; the D call TRBD2 from the table was never checked on the DNA. TRBV21-1 is termed a pseudogene. The CDR3 length is 15 residues. The CDR3 region is CASSKGSWGGETQYF. The CDR3 DNA reads TGTGCCAGCAGCAAAGGATCTTGGGGGGGAGAGACCCAGTACTTC.

Here the CDR3 reads CASSSPQGAIDGYTF. CDR3 DNA: TGCGCCAGCAGCTCCCCCCAGGGCGCAATCGATGGCTACACCTTC. The V and J genes are TRBV5-1 and TRBJ1-2; maybe TRBD1 (5 bases). Trimming left V 3 bases short and J 6 bases short, with 18 bases between. Germline CDR1 is SGHRS and CDR2 is YFSETQ. The CDR3 extends over 15 amino acids.